The 20 T cell receptor beta chains presented below share a single source sample, sequenced in a study of blood T cell repertoires in COVID-19. This table comes from immunoSEQ multiplex PCR, and its TCRdb copy is limited to in-frame clones, with some not included. Of fewer than 300,000 clones listed, approximately 78% are singletons. The sequencing sample was made of PBMCs or T cells enriched from blood (not recorded which). Receptor source: a middle-aged man who had been exposed to COVID-19.

The rearrangement uses TRBV28 and TRBJ2-5, with 10 nucleotides matching TRBD1. Trimming cost V 6 bases and J 5 bases; bases outside gene matches: 12. Germline V lookup: CDR1 MDHEN, CDR2 SYDVKM. The CDR3 is made up of 16 amino acids. This CDR3 reads CASRADRDRGWETQYF. The DNA for the CDR3 is TGTGCCAGCAGGGCGGACCGGGACAGGGGATGGGAGACCCAGTACTTC.

This rearrangement joins TRBV7-2 to TRBJ2-1; D might be TRBD2 (6 bases). The CDR3 loop spans 16 amino acids. Per the germline V gene, CDR1 is SGHTA and CDR2 is FQGNSA. Deletions cut 1 base from V and 2 bases from J, with 12 bases between. The CDR3 DNA sequence: TGTGCCAGCAGCTTAGGGGGTAGCGGTCCCTACAATGAGCAGTTCTTC. Its translation is CASSLGGSGPYNEQFF.

The V call is TRBV24-1, the J call TRBJ1-1; TRBD1 matches 10 bases. The CDR3 sequence is 13 residues long. Looked up from germline, CDR1 is KGHDR and CDR2 is SFDVKD. J lost 9 bases, V lost 5 bases, and 5 bases had no gene match. CDR3: CATSVPGQGKAFF. The CDR3, as DNA: TGTGCCACCAGTGTACCGGGACAGGGGAAAGCTTTCTTT.

The chain carries TRBV20-1 and TRBJ2-5; D unclear. V was pared by 3 bases and J by 5 bases, with 16 bases between. The CDR3 sequence is 14 residues long. The germline V gene encodes CDR1 DFQATT and CDR2 SNEGSKA (reference sequence). CDR3 bases: TGCAGTGCTAGTCCCCGTGGCAGGATGGAGACCCAGTACTTC. Residues: CSASPRGRMETQYF.

V usage is TRBV18 and J usage is TRBJ2-7, with D perhaps TRBD1 (6 bases). V shed 6 bases and J shed 2 bases, with 8 bases lying between them. Looked up from germline, CDR1 is KGHSH and CDR2 is LQKENI. This CDR3 has 12 amino acids. CDR3 amino acids: CASSRQAYEQYF. CDR3 nucleotides: TGTGCCAGCTCCCGACAGGCCTACGAGCAGTACTTC.

This sequence joins TRBV9 and TRBJ2-7, with D perhaps matching TRBD1 (6 bases). V was shortened by 3 bases and J by 3 bases, with 13 bases between the two germline ends. The CDR3 contains 14 residues. CDR1 is SGDLS, CDR2 YYNGEE, per germline. The DNA of the CDR3 is TGTGCCAGCAGCGGGGCCGGGACACACTACGAGCAGTACTTC. It specifies CASSGAGTHYEQYF.

This clone was detected only once. The chain combines TRBV3-1 (or the pseudogene TRBV3-2) with TRBJ2-1; 12 bases fit TRBD2. This CDR3 spans 17 amino acids. V shed 2 bases, J shed 8 bases, and the junction held 10 bases outside the gene matches. Germline assignment: CDR1 LGHDT and CDR2 YNNKEL (reference sequence). As DNA, the CDR3 is TGTGCCAGCAGCCAACAACTAGCGGGGGGAGCTATGGATGAGCAGTTCTTC. Translating it yields CASSQQLAGGAMDEQFF.

This chain links TRBV4-2 with TRBJ2-7; 7 positions match TRBD2. Germline V gives CDR1 LGHNA, CDR2 YNFKEQ. CDR3 length equals 14 residues. V lost 4 bases, J lost 6 bases, and 9 bases stayed unmatched. Written as DNA, the CDR3 is TGTGCCAGCAGCCTCGGCGGGAGTTCTTTCGAGCAGTACTTC. Protein sequence: CASSLGGSSFEQYF.

The CDR3 nucleotides are TGTGCCAGCAGCCCCACCGGTTGGGGAGGGGGCCAGTACTTC. Its protein product is CASSPTGWGGGQYF. J is TRBJ2-5 and V is TRBV5-6, with a weak D call TRBD2 (7 bases). This CDR3 has 14 residues. From germline, CDR1 is SGHDT and CDR2 YYEEEE. The ends were cut back, 4 bases at V and 10 bases at J, with 20 bases in the middle.

This chain uses TRBV7-3 with TRBJ2-5, with TRBD2 matching 9 bases. With 3 bases clipped from V and 5 bases from J, the junction kept 4 bases outside the gene matches. The germline V gene encodes CDR1 SGHTA and CDR2 FQGTGA. The CDR3 spans 14 residues. The CDR3 here is CASSLNAGGETQYF. For the CDR3, the DNA is TGTGCCAGCAGCTTGAATGCGGGAGGGGAGACCCAGTACTTC.

V is TRBV5-1 and J is TRBJ2-1; possible D gene TRBD2, 6 bases. CDR3 length: 16 residues. V was trimmed by 2 bases and J by 7 bases, leaving 19 bases between them. Germline V CDR1 and CDR2: SGHRS, YFSETQ. The CDR3 bases are TGCGCCAGCAGCTTCCTTGAGAGGCGGAGCGGGAATGAGCAGTTCTTC. Encoded protein: CASSFLERRSGNEQFF.

The chain uses TRBV7-9 and TRBJ1-2; D unresolved. Germline V CDR1 and CDR2: SEHNR, FQNEAQ (reference sequence). The V and J ends lost 5 bases and 2 bases respectively, with 12 bases between them. The CDR3 is 14 amino acids. CDR3 sequence: CASSPVTANYGYTF. The CDR3 DNA reads as TGTGCCAGCAGCCCTGTCACAGCCAACTATGGCTACACCTTC.

The chain links TRBV7-8 to TRBJ2-7; D remains unclear. Germline loops: CDR1 SGHVS, CDR2 FQNEAQ. This CDR3 region has 13 residues. The ends were cut back, 2 bases at V and 2 bases at J, with 7 bases in the middle. CDR3 in amino acids: CASSLSRTYEQYF. The CDR3 DNA is TGTGCCAGCAGCTTATCTAGGACCTACGAGCAGTACTTC.

This sequence joins TRBV7-2 and TRBJ1-1; D gene unclear. There are 16 residues in the CDR3. The ends were cut back, 4 bases at V and 4 bases at J, with 19 bases in the middle. Germline V gene data show CDR1 as SGHTA and CDR2 as FQGNSA. The CDR3 is CASSSELGRGSTEAFF. The CDR3 DNA is TGTGCCAGCAGCTCTGAGCTGGGCCGGGGAAGCACTGAAGCTTTCTTT.

CDR3 loop: CASSDGQRLSANYGYTF. The CDR3 coding sequence is TGTGCCAGCAGTGACGGACAGAGGTTGTCGGCTAACTATGGCTACACCTTC. The chain couples TRBV2 to TRBJ1-2, with D perhaps matching TRBD1 (6 bases). Germline CDR1 reads SNHLY; CDR2 reads FYNNEI. V lost 3 bases to trimming and J lost 0 bases, with 17 bases between them. The CDR3 extends over 17 amino acids.

This clone was seen once. CDR3 nucleotide sequence: TGTGCCAGCAGCTTAGGGCGGGACTACACCTTC. It specifies CASSLGRDYTF. The chain has TRBV7-8 and TRBJ1-2, with D uncertain. Germline V gives CDR1 SGHVS, CDR2 FQNEAQ. CDR3 size: 11 residues. V gave up 1 base and J gave up 10 bases, with 7 bases separating them.

The rearrangement uses TRBV30 and TRBJ2-5, with no clear D. CDR1 GTSNPN and CDR2 SVGIG come from the germline V gene (reference sequence). This CDR3 has 12 amino acids. Trimming removed 1 base from V and 2 bases from J, with 5 bases in between. The CDR3 loop reads CAWSGRQETQYF. Here the CDR3 DNA reads TGTGCCTGGAGTGGGCGGCAAGAGACCCAGTACTTC.

The J gene is TRBJ2-3, the V gene TRBV24-1, with 11 bases matching TRBD2. J lost 6 bases, V lost 4 bases, and 8 bases had no gene match. This CDR3 region has 16 residues. CDR1 and CDR2 from the germline V gene are KGHDR and SFDVKD. The CDR3 region has the DNA TGTGCCACCAGTGACCCAATACTAGCGGGAGTTGATACGCAGTATTTT. This translates into CATSDPILAGVDTQYF.

The V call is TRBV19, the J call TRBJ1-4, with 7 bases identical to TRBD1. The CDR3 runs to 14 residues. Germline V lookup: CDR1 LNHDA, CDR2 SQIVND (reference sequence). The trim removed 7 bases at V and 6 bases at J, leaving 8 bases unmatched. Written as DNA, the CDR3 is TGTGCCAGTACTCACAGGGGTTCGGATGAAAAACTGTTTTTT. Amino acids: CASTHRGSDEKLFF.

As regards this clone: A read error is likely, as this CDR3 ends without the conserved phenylalanine or tryptophan. It is unclear where the CDR3 begins or ends on the DNA, so no DNA is shown, and the CDR3 is as TCRdb lists it. The chain has TRBV12-3 or TRBV12-4 and TRBJ2-4; the D call of TRBD1 is as the table states it, not checked on the DNA. Ends included, the CDR3 has 10 residues. This CDR3 is CASDSVMTFP.